Given below is one T cell receptor (beta chain) in context. This clonotype was detected only a few times. The specificity of this receptor is unknown. No much larger clone exists at a distance of one base, and base qualities are not known. The CDR3 starts with the cysteine, ends with the phenylalanine, and has 16 residues. Here the CDR3 DNA is all that survives: 48 bases in frame from base 1. V and J are trimmed by 2 bases and 3 bases, and the gene matches miss 10 bases of the junction. According to the germline V gene (reference sequence), CDR1 reads GTSNPN and CDR2 reads SVGIG. Reading the label with the study, this specimen's treatment or condition is: live attenuated yellow fever vaccine strain. Two biological replicates of bulk PBMCs were collected at each blood-draw timepoint. PBMCs were isolated from peripheral blood using a standard Ficoll-Paque protocol. TriZol was used to extract RNA from bulk PBMCs, from CD4 and CD8 fractions, and from dextramer-positive and dextramer-negative fractions.

This entry belongs to a study of T cells after yellow fever vaccination (dated 2019 in TCRdb). Context from the whole study: The SMART-Seq v4 Ultra Low Input RNA kit was used to prepare libraries from fractions with low cell numbers. To track T-cell clones before and after primary and booster YFV17D yellow fever vaccination, bulk TCR alpha and beta repertoires were sequenced longitudinally. Blood was drawn at multiple timepoints before and after primary and secondary immunization, with bulk PBMC replicates and cell subsets isolated. Two healthy male donors, one aged 18 to 30 and one aged 30 to 40 years, made up the cohort.

Study-wide conclusions, independent of this receptor: A small share of clonotypes was detected in both CD4 and CD8 compartments, with the overlap likely arising from convergent recombination. Compared with the primary T-cell response, the secondary T-cell response was faster but weaker, reaching its peak on day 5 rather than on day 15. After the booster, most of the clones that had expanded following primary vaccination were detected again (almost 98% of CD4 and around 88% of CD8), which suggests that memory was broadly maintained. Computational filtering was needed because FACS-sorted repertoires could contain abundant contaminating clonotypes from the bulk population. Only two donors were included in the study, so the extent to which the findings can be generalized is limited.

The instrument was an Illumina NovaSeq 6000. TCR cDNA was synthesized by 5'RACE template switching, through which a universal primer site and unique molecular identifiers were introduced. Priming of cDNA synthesis was performed from both the TCR alpha and TCR beta constant segments. Two PCR steps were used to amplify libraries, with sample barcodes and sequencing adapters being added in the second step. Sequencing of the libraries was done on either Illumina HiSeq 2500 (2x100 bp) or NovaSeq (2x150 bp). Per the authors' processing: MIGEC was used to demultiplex reads and collapse the reads into UMI consensus sequences, and MiXCR was used for V(D)J alignment. Vaccine-responding clonotypes were defined with edgeR using replicate PBMC samples, requiring FDR below 0.01 and a log2 fold change above 5 up to day 15. Bulk clonotypes were assigned CD4 or CD8 identity according to which sequenced CD4 or CD8 repertoire held them at higher abundance. TCRdb reanalyzed the raw reads on its own, using fastp at Q25 for trimming and MiXCR for clone calling, and kept in-frame beta chains. Under each unique CDR3 protein, matching rows form one entry showing the most common genes and DNA. Here the V and J calls rest on TCRdb's processing, not on the authors' analysis. This sample holds 300,000 to 400,000 distinct CDR3 sequences; roughly 4.3% were observed only once. 24% of the sample is taken by the ten largest.

The source is a man aged 18 to 35 who received the YFV17D yellow fever vaccine. The sequence links TRBV30 to TRBJ1-3; 7 middle bases align to TRBD1. Material: PBMCs, obtained 5 days after the yellow fever booster vaccination. The DNA sequence follows: TGTGCCTGGAGTCCCCGCGGGACAGCCTTTGGAAACACCATATATTTT. This gives the protein CAWSPRGTAFGNTIYF.